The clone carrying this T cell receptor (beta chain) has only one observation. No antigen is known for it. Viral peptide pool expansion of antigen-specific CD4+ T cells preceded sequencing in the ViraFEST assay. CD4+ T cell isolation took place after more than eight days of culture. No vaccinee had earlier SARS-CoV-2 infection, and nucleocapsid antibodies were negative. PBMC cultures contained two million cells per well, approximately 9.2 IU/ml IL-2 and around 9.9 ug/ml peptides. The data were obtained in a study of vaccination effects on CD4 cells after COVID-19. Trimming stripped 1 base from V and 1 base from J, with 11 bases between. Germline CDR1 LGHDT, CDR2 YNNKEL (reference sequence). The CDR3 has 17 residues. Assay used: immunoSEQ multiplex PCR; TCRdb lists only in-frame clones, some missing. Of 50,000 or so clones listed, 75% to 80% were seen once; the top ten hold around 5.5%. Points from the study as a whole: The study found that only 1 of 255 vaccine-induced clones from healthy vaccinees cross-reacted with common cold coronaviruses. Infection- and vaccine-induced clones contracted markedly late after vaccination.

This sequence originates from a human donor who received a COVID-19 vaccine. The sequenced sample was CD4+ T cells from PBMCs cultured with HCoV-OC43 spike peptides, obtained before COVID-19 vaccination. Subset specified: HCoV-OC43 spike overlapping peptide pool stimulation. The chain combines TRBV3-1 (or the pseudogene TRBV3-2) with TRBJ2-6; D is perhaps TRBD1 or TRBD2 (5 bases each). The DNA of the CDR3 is TGTGCCAGCAGCCAAGCCGGGGCCAAATCTGGGGCCAACGTCCTGACTTTC. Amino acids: CASSQAGAKSGANVLTF.